These 25 T cell receptor beta chains came from one sample sequenced in a study of T-cell memory formation after mild COVID-19. A single record per CDR3 protein comes from TCRdb applying MiXCR to the 5' RACE reads. The sample yields about 390,000 distinct CDR3 sequences, 16% seen once. The sequenced sample consisted of PBMCs or a T cell subset sorted from them (not recorded which). Every receptor here comes from a man between 18 and 35 years old who had mild COVID-19 (a few samples of this study predate the infection). Cell type and time point are not known.

This chain links TRBV6-5 with TRBJ1-2; D gene unclear. Germline V CDR1 and CDR2: MNHEY, SVGAGI. The germline V and J ends were trimmed by 6 bases and 2 bases, with 10 bases remaining between them. The CDR3 sequence is 13 residues long. The CDR3 sequence is CASSSNSNYGYTF. CDR3 in DNA: TGTGCCAGCAGCTCGAACAGCAACTATGGCTACACCTTC.

This chain connects TRBV4-1 to TRBJ1-4; unclear D gene. Trimming removed 0 bases from V and 12 bases from J, with 17 bases in between. Germline V gene lookup returns CDR1 MGHRA and CDR2 YSYEKL. This CDR3 region has 15 residues. Here the CDR3 reads CASSQEPEGRGQLFF. CDR3 sequence (DNA): TGCGCCAGCAGCCAAGAACCCGAAGGTAGAGGTCAACTGTTTTTT.

V and J are TRBV20-1 and TRBJ1-1, with 10 nucleotides matching TRBD1. Per the germline V gene, CDR1 is DFQATT and CDR2 is SNEGSKA (reference sequence). The CDR3 extends over 17 amino acids. V shed 0 bases and J 0 bases; nucleotides not matched to a gene: 7. The CDR3 loop is CSARDLGTGALNTEAFF. In DNA, the CDR3 is TGCAGTGCTAGAGATCTTGGGACAGGGGCCCTGAACACTGAAGCTTTCTTT.

This clonotype was recorded at least ten times. One junction end disagrees with the germline gene, perhaps due to a read error. The chain carries TRBV7-7 and TRBJ1-4, with D possibly being TRBD1 (6 bases). This CDR3 is built from 16 residues. CDR1 is SSHAT, CDR2 FNYEAQ, per germline (reference sequence). The CDR3 nucleotides are TGTGCTAGCAGCTTAGGTCCGGGGGCGAGTAATGAAAAACTGTTTTTT. It yields the protein CASSLGPGASNEKLFF. Supplemented by reference TRBV7-7 and TRBJ1-4, the full variable domain reads GAGVSQSPRYKVTKRGQDVTLRCDPISSHATLYWYQQALGQGPEFLTYFNYEAQPDKSGLPSDRFSAERPEGSISTLTIQRTEQRDSAMYRCASSLGPGASNEKLFFGSGTQLSVL.

The V and J genes are TRBV19 and TRBJ1-5, with 7 bases lining up with TRBD1. Germline V gene sequence: CDR1 LNHDA, CDR2 SQIVND (reference sequence). Unmatched junction bases numbered 9, after V lost 6 bases and J lost 1 base. The CDR3 contains 16 residues. The chain's CDR3 is CASSPLTGQSNQPQHF. CDR3 nucleotide sequence: TGTGCCAGTAGCCCTTTGACAGGGCAAAGCAATCAGCCCCAGCATTTT.

The chain carries TRBV7-2 and TRBJ2-1, with D possibly matching TRBD2 (6 bases). The CDR3 loop spans 13 amino acids. Trimming took 10 bases from V and 3 from J, leaving 13 bases between them. The germline V gene encodes CDR1 SGHTA and CDR2 FQGNSA. The CDR3 region is CATAQDYYNEQFF. CDR3 nucleotides: TGTGCCACCGCCCAGGACTACTACAATGAGCAGTTCTTC.

The chain has TRBV14 and TRBJ2-1; TRBD2 might be the D (5 bases). V was clipped by 1 base and J by 0 bases, with 7 bases between them. Germline V gene lookup returns CDR1 SGHDN and CDR2 FVKESK. CDR3 length: 15 amino acids. CDR3 nucleotide sequence: TGTGCCAGCAGCCAAGCGGGAAGCTCCTACAATGAGCAGTTCTTC. This translates into CASSQAGSSYNEQFF.

The V gene is TRBV20-1, the J gene TRBJ2-1, with 10 bases fitting TRBD1. Germline values: CDR1 DFQATT, CDR2 SNEGSKA (reference sequence). The length of the CDR3 is 13 residues. The CDR3 DNA follows: TGCAGCCATTCCGGGACAGGGGTACATGAGCAGTTCTTC. Protein product: CSHSGTGVHEQFF.

This clonotype was recorded at least ten times. The J gene is TRBJ1-4, the V gene TRBV9; D ambiguous. The ends were cut back, 4 bases at V and 2 bases at J, with 9 bases in the middle. This CDR3 contains 14 residues. Germline CDR1 SGDLS, CDR2 YYNGEE. The CDR3 loop is CASSKLTTNEKLFF. In DNA, the CDR3 is TGTGCCAGCAGCAAATTAACCACTAATGAAAAACTGTTTTTT.

J is TRBJ2-5 and V is TRBV3-1; maybe TRBD1 (6 bases). The CDR3 is 14 residues long. The ends were cut back, 1 base at V and 5 bases at J, with 11 bases in the middle. From germline, CDR1 is LGHDT and CDR2 YNNKEL (reference sequence). Written as DNA, the CDR3 is TGTGCCAGCAGCCAAGTCGCAGGGGAGGAGACCCAGTACTTC. As protein: CASSQVAGEETQYF.

This chain joins TRBV7-9 and TRBJ2-1; TRBD1 agrees at 9 bases. CDR1 SEHNR and CDR2 FQNEAQ come from the germline V gene (reference sequence). CDR3 length: 12 amino acids. V shed 3 bases and J 15 bases; nucleotides not matched to a gene: 6. The CDR3 nucleotides read TGTGCCAGCAGCTTTCCGGGACAGGGTCTGTTCTTC. Encoded protein: CASSFPGQGLFF. The whole variable domain, filled in from reference TRBV7-9 and TRBJ2-1, reads DTGVSQNPRHKITKRGQNVTFRCDPISEHNRLYWYRQTLGQGPEFLTYFQNEAQLEKSRLLSDRFSAERPKGSFSTLEIQRTEQGDSAMYLCASSFPGQGLFFGPGTRLTVL.

The chain carries TRBV7-9 and TRBJ2-1; tentative D call: TRBD2 (5 bases). CDR3 length: 13 amino acids. Trimming shortened V by 2 bases and J by 5 bases, and 7 bases separated the two germline ends. Germline V gives CDR1 SEHNR, CDR2 FQNEAQ (reference sequence). CDR3 DNA sequence: TGTGCCAGCAGCTTATACGGGGACAATGAGCAGTTCTTC. As protein: CASSLYGDNEQFF.

The chain carries TRBV9 and TRBJ1-5, with D hard to call. The germline gives CDR1 SGDLS, CDR2 YYNGEE. The V end lost 0 bases, the J end lost 7 bases, and 11 bases lay between the germline ends. The CDR3 extends over 14 amino acids. DNA of the CDR3: TGTGCCAGCAGCGTAGAAGGCTCACGGCAGCCCCAGCATTTT. It encodes CASSVEGSRQPQHF.

V and J are TRBV7-2 and TRBJ2-3; 7 nucleotides agree with TRBD2. J gave up 0 bases and V 5 bases, and 5 bases lay outside the gene matches. The CDR3 is 15 amino acids. Germline V gives CDR1 SGHTA, CDR2 FQGNSA. The CDR3 reads CASSTSGVSTDTQYF. DNA of the CDR3: TGTGCCAGCAGCACAAGCGGGGTTAGCACAGATACGCAGTATTTT.

The genes are TRBV7-6 and TRBJ1-3, with D maybe TRBD1 (5 bases). Trimming stripped 1 base from V and 0 bases from J, with 10 bases between. The CDR3 contains 16 residues. Germline CDR1 and CDR2: SGHVS and FNYEAQ. The CDR3 DNA sequence: TGTGCCAGCAGCTTAGAAGGGACGGCCTCTGGAAACACCATATATTTT. It codes for CASSLEGTASGNTIYF.

As for this clonotype: The junction and the germline gene differ at one end; a read error may be behind it. The gene calls are TRBV30 and TRBJ2-3; 8 bases agree with TRBD1. Germline lookup yields CDR1 GTSNPN and CDR2 SVGIG (reference sequence). The CDR3 is 13 residues long. DNA of the CDR3: TGCAAACTCAGGGGGCACGTCACAGATACGCAGTATTTT. Amino acid sequence: CKLRGHVTDTQYF.

The rearrangement uses TRBV2 and TRBJ1-2, with D possibly TRBD1 on 5 matching bases. The CDR3 extends over 13 amino acids. The ends were cut back, 7 bases at V and 3 bases at J, with 12 bases in the middle. Germline CDR1 reads SNHLY; CDR2 reads FYNNEI. This CDR3 is CASKRGSDYGYTF. The CDR3 DNA reads TGTGCCAGCAAAAGGGGATCGGACTATGGCTACACCTTC.

This clonotype was seen more than once but under ten times. This chain uses TRBV5-1 with TRBJ2-3; perhaps D is TRBD1 or TRBD2 (5 bases each). The CDR3 has 16 amino acids. Germline V gene sequence: CDR1 SGHRS, CDR2 YFSETQ. V shed 4 bases and J shed 0 bases, with 15 bases lying between them. CDR3 sequence reads: CASSRAGTGSTDTQYF. The CDR3 region has the DNA TGCGCCAGCAGCAGGGCCGGGACGGGGAGCACAGATACGCAGTATTTT.

The chain links TRBV4-1 to TRBJ1-1; 7 bases align to TRBD1. CDR3 length: 14 amino acids. V dropped 4 bases and J dropped 4; count of bases not matched to a gene: 6. Germline V gene lookup returns CDR1 MGHRA and CDR2 YSYEKL. CDR3: CASSREGATTEAFF. In DNA form, the CDR3 reads TGCGCCAGCAGCCGAGAGGGGGCGACCACTGAAGCTTTCTTT.

The rearrangement links TRBV4-1 to TRBJ2-7; possible D gene TRBD2, 5 bases. The ends were cut back, 4 bases at V and 1 base at J, with 11 bases in the middle. Looked up from germline, CDR1 is MGHRA and CDR2 is YSYEKL. CDR3 size: 14 residues. The CDR3 reads CASSPPSGSYEQYF. The CDR3, as DNA: TGCGCCAGCAGCCCCCCGTCGGGGTCCTACGAGCAGTACTTC.

A few counts support this clonotype. This chain joins TRBV7-2 and TRBJ1-5; D remains ambiguous. The V end was cut by 1 base, the J end by 0 bases, with 4 bases between. The CDR3 consists of 14 residues. Germline CDR1 SGHTA, CDR2 FQGNSA. The CDR3 is CASSLVSSNQPQHF. The CDR3 nucleotides are TGTGCCAGCAGCTTAGTCAGTAGCAATCAGCCCCAGCATTTT.

The rearrangement uses TRBV29-1 and TRBJ1-2, with D unresolved. The CDR3 is 13 residues long. Germline loops: CDR1 SQVTM, CDR2 ANQGSEA. V was shortened by 0 bases and J by 7 bases, with 12 bases between the two germline ends. The CDR3 is CSVEDVSVGGYTF. The CDR3 coding sequence is TGCAGCGTTGAAGATGTTTCTGTTGGTGGCTACACCTTC. The full variable domain, rest sourced from reference TRBV29-1 and TRBJ1-2, is SAVISQKPSRDICQRGTSLTIQCQVDSQVTMMFWYRQQPGQSLTLIATANQGSEATYESGFVIDKFPISRPNLTFSTLTVSNMSPEDSSIYLCSVEDVSVGGYTFGSGTRLTVV.

The chain couples TRBV7-9 to TRBJ2-3, with D hard to call. This CDR3 has 11 residues. Germline-derived CDR1 and CDR2 are SEHNR and FQNEAQ (reference sequence). Trimming removed 3 bases at V and 10 bases at J, with 8 bases between. CDR3 protein: CASSFNQAQYF. CDR3 nucleotides: TGTGCCAGCAGCTTTAATCAGGCGCAGTATTTT.

This clonotype was observed a single time. The chain has TRBV10-3 and TRBJ2-3; 9 bases align to TRBD2. The CDR3 sequence is 14 residues long. V shed 4 bases, J shed 6 bases, and the junction held 5 bases outside the gene matches. Germline V gene data show CDR1 as ENHRY and CDR2 as SYGVKD. The CDR3, as DNA: TGTGCCATCAGTGCTAGCGGGGCCTGGGATACGCAGTATTTT. It specifies CAISASGAWDTQYF.

This clonotype has just a few counts. The chain links TRBV5-1 to TRBJ1-3; no definite D call. This CDR3 contains 13 residues. Germline CDR1 is SGHRS and CDR2 is YFSETQ. Trimming cost V 4 bases and J 3 bases, with 8 bases left between them. The CDR3 region has the DNA TGCGCCAGCAGCCCCGACGGTGGAAACACCATATATTTT. This translates into CASSPDGGNTIYF.